These T cell receptor beta chains were read from a single sample in a study of a mutant IDH1 vaccine in newly diagnosed glioma. The data were produced by immunoSEQ multiplex PCR, yet TCRdb's version contains in-frame clones alone and is incomplete. The data contain some 68,000 clones, about four fifths of them seen just once; the ten biggest clones take up around 8.2%. Sample: PBMCs, taken from a glioma patient treated with radiotherapy, temozolomide or both. Receptors originate from a man in his fifties with glioma. Both conserved end residues are part of each CDR3. A D gene is named only where the DNA matches it firmly. Clone size is shown for a subset of rows, as once, few, many or a class of expanded clone.

J: TRBJ2-7
D: TRBD2
V: TRBV7-2
size: NA
CDR3: CASSYGTSGYEQYF
DNA: TGTGCCAGCAGTTACGGGACTAGCGGCTACGAGCAGTACTTC

J: TRBJ1-5
D: TRBD1
V: TRBV11-2
size: NA
CDR3: CASSLRDRGPQHF
DNA: TGTGCCAGCAGCTTACGGGACAGGGGGCCCCAGCATTTT

J: TRBJ2-3
D: TRBD2
V: TRBV11-3
size: NA
CDR3: CASSLVGGTQYF
DNA: TGTGCCAGCAGCTTAGTCGGGGGGACGCAGTATTTT

J: TRBJ1-1
D: NA
V: TRBV5-4
size: NA
CDR3: CASSLDIGGEAFF
DNA: TGTGCCAGCAGCTTGGATATAGGGGGTGAAGCTTTCTTT

J: TRBJ2-7
D: NA
V: TRBV11-2
size: NA
CDR3: CASRHSMEGLVREEQYF
DNA: TGTGCCAGCAGACATTCGATGGAGGGGCTAGTCCGGGAAGAGCAGTACTTC

J: TRBJ2-5
D: TRBD2
V: TRBV7-2
size: NA
CDR3: CASRSGGLGEETQYF
DNA: TGTGCCAGCAGGTCGGGGGGGCTTGGTGAAGAGACCCAGTACTTC

J: TRBJ2-7
D: NA
V: TRBV7-9
size: NA
CDR3: CASSLLGGNEQYF
DNA: TGTGCCAGCAGCTTACTAGGGGGGAACGAGCAGTACTTC

J: TRBJ1-5
D: NA
V: TRBV5-6
size: NA
CDR3: CASSLGGLYSNQPQHF
DNA: TGTGCCAGCAGCTTGGGAGGCCTTTATAGCAATCAGCCCCAGCATTTT

J: TRBJ1-3
D: NA
V: TRBV29-1
size: NA
CDR3: CSIAAAGNTIYF
DNA: TGCAGCATCGCAGCGGCTGGAAACACCATATATTTT

J: TRBJ2-7
D: NA
V: TRBV6-5
size: NA
CDR3: CASRAGDDEQYF
DNA: TGTGCCAGCCGCGCAGGGGACGACGAGCAGTACTTC

J: TRBJ2-1
D: NA
V: TRBV9
size: many
CDR3: CASSSGGTGYNEQFF
DNA: TGTGCCAGCAGCTCCGGGGGGACAGGCTACAATGAGCAGTTCTTC

J: TRBJ2-4
D: TRBD1
V: TRBV30
size: NA
CDR3: CAWSVPLYVGTGSNIQYF
DNA: TGTGCCTGGAGTGTACCCTTGTACGTAGGGACAGGGAGTAACATTCAGTACTTC

J: TRBJ1-4
D: NA
V: TRBV29-1
size: NA
CDR3: CSVTAANEKLFF
DNA: TGCAGCGTAACCGCGGCTAATGAAAAACTGTTTTTT

J: TRBJ2-6
D: NA
V: TRBV6-6
size: NA
CDR3: CASIPSSSGANVLTF
DNA: TGTGCCTCTATACCCTCAAGCTCTGGGGCCAACGTCCTGACTTTC

J: TRBJ2-1
D: TRBD2
V: TRBV6-5
size: NA
CDR3: CASSYSRGGNEQFF
DNA: TGTGCCAGCAGTTACTCCCGGGGGGGCAATGAGCAGTTCTTC

J: TRBJ1-1
D: NA
V: TRBV20-1
size: once
CDR3: CSARENTEAFF
DNA: TGCAGTGCTAGAGAGAACACTGAAGCTTTCTTT

J: TRBJ2-7
D: TRBD2
V: TRBV18
size: NA
CDR3: CATSTSRGEQYF
DNA: TGTGCCACCTCGACTAGCCGTGGCGAGCAGTACTTC

J: TRBJ2-7
D: NA
V: TRBV2
size: NA
CDR3: CASSEAPGGYF
DNA: TGTGCCAGCAGTGAGGCCCCAGGAGGGTACTTC

J: TRBJ1-2
D: NA
V: TRBV6-5
size: few
CDR3: CASSPPIGGHYGYTF
DNA: TGTGCCAGCAGTCCCCCGATCGGGGGGCACTATGGCTACACCTTC

J: TRBJ2-3
D: NA
V: TRBV7-3
size: NA
CDR3: CASSRISDTQYF
DNA: TGTGCCAGCAGCAGAATTTCAGATACGCAGTATTTT

J: TRBJ1-4
D: NA
V: TRBV27
size: NA
CDR3: CASKDSWSEKLFF
DNA: TGTGCCAGCAAGGATTCCTGGAGTGAAAAACTGTTTTTT

J: TRBJ2-1
D: NA
V: TRBV5-6
size: NA
CDR3: CASSPQGSSYNEQFF
DNA: TGTGCCAGCAGCCCCCAGGGGAGCTCCTACAATGAGCAGTTCTTC

J: TRBJ1-4
D: NA
V: TRBV4-3
size: NA
CDR3: CASSHPRGKANEKLFF
DNA: TGCGCCAGCAGCCACCCCCGGGGGAAGGCTAATGAAAAACTGTTTTTT

J: TRBJ2-1
D: TRBD1
V: TRBV4-3
size: NA
CDR3: CASSQDGQQGSYNEQFF
DNA: TGCGCCAGCAGCCAAGATGGGCAACAGGGGTCGTACAATGAGCAGTTCTTC

J: TRBJ2-7
D: NA
V: TRBV5-4
size: NA
CDR3: CASSPKGDRSYEQYF
DNA: TGTGCCAGCAGCCCTAAGGGGGACCGCTCCTACGAGCAGTACTTC

J: TRBJ1-2
D: TRBD1
V: TRBV27
size: NA
CDR3: CASSYGQGRAGYTF
DNA: TGTGCCAGCAGTTACGGACAGGGGAGGGCTGGCTACACCTTC